These T cell receptor beta chains were read from a single sample in a study of T cells expressing NK-cell markers. Reanalyzing the 5' RACE reads, TCRdb keeps one entry per CDR3 protein, without DNA. The sample holds about 7,200 distinct CDR3 sequences. Sequenced input: blood T cells: a sorted CD56 or NKG2C T cell subset, CD4+ or CD8+ T cells, or bulk PBMC T cells (not recorded which). These receptors originate from a man between 18 and 69 years old in good health. Each CDR3 is given with its conserved first and last residue. Fields, in order: clone size, J gene, V gene, CDR3 protein. Some rows have no size entry. The others give once, few or many, or a class for an expanded clone.

clone size: NA
J gene: TRBJ1-2
V gene: TRBV25-1
CDR3 protein: CASSEYVYGYTF

clone size: NA
J gene: TRBJ2-3
V gene: TRBV11-2
CDR3 protein: CASSLQQVAGTQYF

clone size: NA
J gene: TRBJ2-7
V gene: TRBV27
CDR3 protein: CASSRGTGLYEQYF

clone size: NA
J gene: TRBJ1-3
V gene: TRBV6-1
CDR3 protein: CASSPLVDRATGNTIYF

clone size: medium-sized
J gene: TRBJ2-7
V gene: TRBV5-6
CDR3 protein: CASSPEGDSYEQYF

clone size: NA
J gene: TRBJ2-3
V gene: TRBV6-4
CDR3 protein: CASSDSGQTGPDTQYF

clone size: NA
J gene: TRBJ1-2
V gene: TRBV7-2
CDR3 protein: CASSLVGGAGNYGYTF

clone size: NA
J gene: TRBJ2-5
V gene: TRBV7-9
CDR3 protein: CASSSSPTSGQETQYF

clone size: NA
J gene: TRBJ2-1
V gene: TRBV20-1
CDR3 protein: CSARDRAGRNEQFF

clone size: NA
J gene: TRBJ2-3
V gene: TRBV6-4
CDR3 protein: CASSQGAEDTQYF

clone size: NA
J gene: TRBJ1-3
V gene: TRBV5-1
CDR3 protein: CASSSTGNTIYF

clone size: NA
J gene: TRBJ2-1
V gene: TRBV20-1
CDR3 protein: CSARDPRGGSTADNEQFF

clone size: NA
J gene: TRBJ1-4
V gene: TRBV14
CDR3 protein: CASSTSLSNEKLFF

clone size: NA
J gene: TRBJ2-1
V gene: TRBV20-1
CDR3 protein: CSAREYPSYNEQFF

clone size: NA
J gene: TRBJ1-5
V gene: TRBV6-4
CDR3 protein: CASSDSRDGNQPQHF

clone size: NA
J gene: TRBJ2-5
V gene: TRBV20-1
CDR3 protein: CSARGFGKRGPEETQYF

clone size: NA
J gene: TRBJ1-4
V gene: TRBV15
CDR3 protein: CATSVRGPYEKLFF

clone size: NA
J gene: TRBJ2-3
V gene: TRBV15
CDR3 protein: CATSRDSGVDTQYF

clone size: medium-sized
J gene: TRBJ1-1
V gene: TRBV10-3
CDR3 protein: CAIRDRDRPNTEAFF

clone size: NA
J gene: TRBJ2-2
V gene: TRBV3-1
CDR3 protein: CASSHDGWSTGELFF

clone size: NA
J gene: TRBJ2-1
V gene: TRBV18
CDR3 protein: CASSPSYRDNNEQFF

clone size: NA
J gene: TRBJ1-1
V gene: TRBV12-3/TRBV12-4
CDR3 protein: CASRDGDRLNTEAFF

clone size: NA
J gene: TRBJ1-6
V gene: TRBV6-1
CDR3 protein: CASSERPPLHF

clone size: NA
J gene: TRBJ2-3
V gene: TRBV20-1
CDR3 protein: CSARDQEGADTDTQYF

clone size: NA
J gene: TRBJ1-6
V gene: TRBV4-2
CDR3 protein: CASSQVWLGSPLHF

clone size: NA
J gene: TRBJ2-2
V gene: TRBV4-1
CDR3 protein: CASSQEDVAFTGELFF

clone size: NA
J gene: TRBJ2-2
V gene: TRBV6-4
CDR3 protein: CASSEVDGDPSGELFF

clone size: NA
J gene: TRBJ2-1
V gene: TRBV10-3
CDR3 protein: CAISESGGGLYNEQFF

clone size: NA
J gene: TRBJ2-1
V gene: TRBV4-2
CDR3 protein: CASSQDILAGSYNEQFF

clone size: NA
J gene: TRBJ1-1
V gene: TRBV6-1
CDR3 protein: CASSPRETGLEAFF

clone size: NA
J gene: TRBJ2-3
V gene: TRBV7-9
CDR3 protein: CASSLSGSTDTQYF

clone size: NA
J gene: TRBJ1-2
V gene: TRBV2
CDR3 protein: CASPSRGYGYTF

clone size: medium-sized
J gene: TRBJ2-7
V gene: TRBV4-2
CDR3 protein: CASSQGLGTGAYEQYF

clone size: NA
J gene: TRBJ2-3
V gene: TRBV28
CDR3 protein: CASTALAGHTDTQYF

clone size: NA
J gene: TRBJ2-2
V gene: TRBV6-1
CDR3 protein: CASSEAGWNTGELFF

clone size: NA
J gene: TRBJ1-4
V gene: TRBV28
CDR3 protein: CASRNPPGWKLFF

clone size: NA
J gene: TRBJ2-7
V gene: TRBV5-6
CDR3 protein: CASSPKPAWERGFYEQYF

clone size: NA
J gene: TRBJ2-7
V gene: TRBV15
CDR3 protein: CATSPRVAGGTYEQYF

clone size: NA
J gene: TRBJ2-7
V gene: TRBV20-1
CDR3 protein: CSARDQEPYEQYF

clone size: NA
J gene: TRBJ1-2
V gene: TRBV2
CDR3 protein: CASSAFRGLAYGYTF

clone size: NA
J gene: TRBJ2-3
V gene: TRBV5-4
CDR3 protein: CASSEDATDTQYF

clone size: NA
J gene: TRBJ2-2
V gene: TRBV3-1
CDR3 protein: CASSRGRGTGPTGELFF

clone size: NA
J gene: TRBJ1-3
V gene: TRBV6-5
CDR3 protein: CASSYYGRAGNTIYF

clone size: NA
J gene: TRBJ2-3
V gene: TRBV6-4
CDR3 protein: CASSDSAGGGTDTQYF

clone size: NA
J gene: TRBJ2-3
V gene: TRBV6-4
CDR3 protein: CASSDGSGGADTQYF

clone size: NA
J gene: TRBJ2-7
V gene: TRBV20-1
CDR3 protein: CSARYRGRGESSEQYF

clone size: NA
J gene: TRBJ2-3
V gene: TRBV6-5
CDR3 protein: CASSYSSTGADTQYF

clone size: NA
J gene: TRBJ2-6
V gene: TRBV5-5
CDR3 protein: CASSLVDSGANVLTF